This passage covers 21 T cell receptor beta chains from one sample sequenced in a study of blood T cell repertoires in COVID-19 (TCRdb year 2020). Library creation used the immunoSEQ multiplex PCR assay. TCRdb re-hosts the immuneACCESS table, in-frame sequences only. Its copies lack some clones; in the studies checked, an unresolved V gene accounts for under half of them, and the cause for the rest is not known. The sample profile shows 340,000 or so clones; roughly 87% of them were found once. Together, the top ten hold 1% of the sample. The specimen sequenced was peripheral blood. The receptor source for this set is a man in his fifties or sixties with active or convalescent COVID-19.

The chain uses TRBV18 and TRBJ1-4; D call uncertain. This CDR3 comprises 13 residues. V was shortened by 3 bases and J by 10 bases, with 12 bases between the two germline ends. The V gene's germline CDR1 is KGHSH and CDR2 LQKENI. CDR3 nucleotide sequence: TGTGCCAGCTCACCCGGAACAGCCCCAAAACTGTTTTTT. This sequence encodes CASSPGTAPKLFF. Variable domain in full (rest from reference TRBV18 and TRBJ1-4): NAGVMQNPRHLVRRRGQEARLRCSPMKGHSHVYWYRQLPEEGLKFMVYLQKENIIDESGMPKERFSAEFPKEGPSILRIQQVVRGDSAAYFCASSPGTAPKLFFGSGTQLSVL.

The chain recombines TRBV9 with TRBJ1-2, with 9 bases that match TRBD1. V shed 0 bases, J shed 2 bases, and the junction held 14 bases outside the gene matches. The V gene's germline CDR1 is SGDLS and CDR2 YYNGEE. The CDR3 covers 19 residues. The DNA of the CDR3 is TGTGCCAGCAGCGTAGCCCCTACGTATCCGGGACAGGGAAACTATGGCTACACCTTC. Translated, it gives CASSVAPTYPGQGNYGYTF.

The rearrangement uses TRBV29-1 and TRBJ2-7; 10 bases agree with TRBD2. The CDR3 length is 15 residues. CDR1 is SQVTM and CDR2 is ANQGSEA in the germline V gene. The V gene end was trimmed by 6 bases and the J gene end by 3 bases; junction bases not matched to a gene: 11. CDR3 coding DNA: TGCAGCGTCCTCCCAAGCGGGAGGGCCAGCTACGAGCAGTACTTC. This encodes CSVLPSGRASYEQYF.

The chain couples TRBV7-9 to TRBJ1-2; the match to TRBD1 covers 11 bases. The germline CDR1 and CDR2 sequences are SEHNR and FQNEAQ (reference sequence). V shed 4 bases, J shed 4 bases, and the junction held 8 bases outside the gene matches. This CDR3 is built from 16 residues. CDR3 nucleotides: TGTGCCAGCAGCTACAAAGGACAGGGGGCCTTCTATGGCTACACCTTC. This sequence encodes CASSYKGQGAFYGYTF.

This chain joins TRBV6-1 and TRBJ1-5; D remains ambiguous. Germline V lookup: CDR1 MNHNS, CDR2 SASEGT. The V gene lost 2 bases and the J gene lost 4 bases, with 9 bases spanning the gap. The CDR3 has 14 residues. CDR3 sequence: CASSEWARNQPQHF. In DNA, the CDR3 is TGTGCCAGCAGTGAATGGGCGAGAAATCAGCCCCAGCATTTT.

Written as DNA, the CDR3 is TGTGCCAGCAGTGAACGGGGCAGGGGGCGGCATCAGCCCCAGCATTTT. Translated, it gives CASSERGRGRHQPQHF. V usage is TRBV6-1 and J usage is TRBJ1-5, with 8 bases matching TRBD1. The junction had 8 bases not matched to a gene; V was cut back by 2 bases and J by 5 bases. Germline CDR1 and CDR2: MNHNS and SASEGT. This CDR3 spans 16 amino acids.

The V gene is TRBV13, the J gene TRBJ1-1; 7 bases match TRBD1. This CDR3 spans 15 amino acids. Germline CDR1 reads PRHDT; CDR2 reads FYEKMQ (reference sequence). V lost 5 bases, J lost 5 bases, and 11 bases stayed unmatched. The CDR3 DNA is TGTGCCAGCAGCCCTCTAGGGGGCAGGGAAACTGAAGCTTTCTTT. It encodes CASSPLGGRETEAFF.

This chain links TRBV27 with TRBJ2-3; D possibly corresponds to TRBD2 (6 bases). This CDR3 has 15 amino acids. V lost 5 bases and J lost 1, with 13 bases in between. Germline CDR1 MNHEY, CDR2 SMNVEV (reference sequence). CDR3 region: CASSPRGIGTDTQYF. The CDR3 region has the DNA TGTGCCAGCAGTCCACGGGGGATCGGCACAGATACGCAGTATTTT.

The chain recombines TRBV4-1 with TRBJ2-3; 7 bases are shared with TRBD2. V lost 4 bases and J lost 0; bases outside the gene matches: 7. The CDR3 spans 16 residues. Germline loops: CDR1 MGHRA, CDR2 YSYEKL. Here the CDR3 reads CASSPWTRSSTDTQYF. DNA of the CDR3: TGCGCCAGCAGCCCCTGGACTAGGTCAAGCACAGATACGCAGTATTTT.

This chain joins TRBV3-1 (or the pseudogene TRBV3-2) and TRBJ1-2, with TRBD1 matching 7 bases. Germline CDR1 LGHDT, CDR2 YNNKEL (reference sequence). V dropped 4 bases and J dropped 6; count of bases not matched to a gene: 5. The CDR3 extends over 13 amino acids. This CDR3 is CASSPRQGDGYTF. The CDR3 nucleotides read TGTGCCAGCAGCCCCCGACAGGGTGATGGCTACACCTTC.

The chain carries TRBV9 and TRBJ2-7, with 11 bases aligning to TRBD1. Germline-derived CDR1 and CDR2 are SGDLS and YYNGEE. V trimming: 4 bases; J trimming: 2 bases; junction bases outside the gene matches: 5. This CDR3 is 15 amino acids long. CDR3 residues: CASSKRDRGTYEQYF. The CDR3 coding sequence is TGTGCCAGCAGCAAGCGGGACAGGGGGACCTACGAGCAGTACTTC.

V is TRBV7-8 and J is TRBJ2-3; 7 bases fit TRBD2. The CDR3 covers 16 residues. The germline V gene encodes CDR1 SGHVS and CDR2 FQNEAQ. V lost 5 bases, J lost 0 bases, and 8 bases stayed unmatched. The CDR3 is CASSPLNSGSTDTQYF. The CDR3 DNA follows: TGTGCCAGCAGCCCCCTAAATAGCGGGAGCACAGATACGCAGTATTTT. The full variable domain, its missing parts supplied by reference TRBV7-8 and TRBJ2-3, is GAGVSQSPRYKVAKRGQDVALRCDPISGHVSLFWYQQALGQGPEFLTYFQNEAQLDKSGLPSDRFFAERPEGSVSTLKIQRTQQEDSAVYLCASSPLNSGSTDTQYFGPGTRLTVL.

V and J are TRBV27 and TRBJ2-1; 8 bases agree with TRBD1. V shed 2 bases, J shed 9 bases, and the junction held 9 bases outside the gene matches. CDR3 length: 15 residues. Germline assignment: CDR1 MNHEY and CDR2 SMNVEV (reference sequence). The CDR3 nucleotides are TGTGCCAGCAGTTTACCCGGACAGGGCAACGGTGAGCAGTTCTTC. Translation: CASSLPGQGNGEQFF.

This clone was observed a handful of times. V is TRBV27 and J is TRBJ1-5; D unresolved. V shed 4 bases and J shed 6 bases, with 10 bases lying between them. Germline V CDR1 and CDR2: MNHEY, SMNVEV (reference sequence). The CDR3 sequence is 13 residues long. The CDR3: CASSYLRGQPQHF. DNA of the CDR3: TGTGCCAGCAGTTACCTCCGGGGTCAGCCCCAGCATTTT.

The chain is built from TRBV12-2 and TRBJ2-3; whether TRBD2, the table's D call, matches the DNA was not checked. TRBV12-2 is a recognized pseudogene. This CDR3 spans 16 amino acids. The CDR3 region is CASRLAIAGGQDTQYF. CDR3 in DNA: TGTGCAAGTCGCTTAGCGATAGCGGGAGGTCAAGATACGCAGTATTTT.

The V and J genes are TRBV5-6 and TRBJ2-3; D is uncertain. The CDR3 is 15 residues long. Trimming pared 1 base from V and 4 bases from J, leaving 13 bases between. The germline gives CDR1 SGHDT, CDR2 YYEEEE. The DNA of the CDR3 is TGTGCCAGCAGCTTGTTGGAGCGTCCGGCAGATACGCAGTATTTT. Residues: CASSLLERPADTQYF.

The chain carries TRBV7-2 and TRBJ1-3; perhaps TRBD1 as D (6 bases). The CDR3 has 15 residues. Germline V gene data show CDR1 as SGHTA and CDR2 as FQGNSA. V lost 3 bases and J lost 0, with 9 bases in between. The CDR3 loop reads CASSFTGNSGNTIYF. The CDR3 DNA follows: TGTGCCAGCAGCTTTACAGGGAACTCTGGAAACACCATATATTTT.

This clone was recorded once. The CDR3 nucleotides read TGTGCCAGCAGCCCCCAAGGGGGATCCTACAATGAGCAGTTCTTC. This gives the protein CASSPQGGSYNEQFF. The genes are TRBV11-2 and TRBJ2-1, with D maybe TRBD1 (6 bases). Germline CDR1 is SGHAT and CDR2 is FQNNGV. This CDR3 has 15 amino acids. V was clipped by 5 bases and J by 1 base, with 12 bases between them. Complete variable domain (other parts from reference TRBV11-2 and TRBJ2-1): EAGVAQSPRYKIIEKRQSVAFWCNPISGHATLYWYQQILGQGPKLLIQFQNNGVVDDSQLPKDRFSAERLKGVDSTLKIQPAKLEDSAVYLCASSPQGGSYNEQFFGPGTRLTVL.

The genes are TRBV30 and TRBJ1-2; D remains unclear. Germline V gene sequence: CDR1 GTSNPN, CDR2 SVGIG (reference sequence). This CDR3 is 13 amino acids long. Trimming removed 2 bases from V and 4 bases from J, with 11 bases in between. The chain's CDR3 is CAWSLGGTYGYTF. For the CDR3, the DNA is TGTGCCTGGAGTCTAGGCGGAACCTATGGCTACACCTTC. The full variable domain, rest sourced from reference TRBV30 and TRBJ1-2, is SQTIHQWPATLVQPVGSPLSLECTVEGTSNPNLYWYRQAAGRGLQLLFYSVGIGQISSEVPQNLSASRPQDRQFILSSKKLLLSDSGFYLCAWSLGGTYGYTFGSGTRLTVV.

The rearrangement joins TRBV9 to TRBJ2-7; 8 nucleotides match TRBD2. Germline values: CDR1 SGDLS, CDR2 YYNGEE. CDR3 size: 13 residues. J gave up 6 bases and V 7 bases, and 9 bases lay outside the gene matches. The CDR3 sequence: CASSWGTRGEQYF. In nucleotides, the CDR3 is TGTGCCAGCTCGTGGGGGACTAGAGGCGAGCAGTACTTC.

The genes are TRBV9 and TRBJ2-6; TRBD1 matches at 8 bases. With V trimmed by 4 bases and J by 0 bases, 12 bases remained unmatched. This CDR3 is 19 amino acids long. Germline lookup yields CDR1 SGDLS and CDR2 YYNGEE. CDR3 sequence (DNA): TGTGCCAGCAGCCTGGGACCGGGACAGGAGTTCTCTGGGGCCAACGTCCTGACTTTC. Amino acid sequence: CASSLGPGQEFSGANVLTF.